The present entry profiles one TCR beta chain with its context. It has no known antigen specificity. The sample holds no much larger clone one base away, and base qualities are not on file. Whole blood was collected in K2EDTA tubes by collaborating institutions according to the institutions' own protocols. Collaborator samples were shipped for TCRbeta analysis as frozen whole blood, isolated PBMCs, or DNA extracted from either sample type. TCRbeta CDR3 regions were amplified from genomic DNA using the immunoSEQ Assay, a bias-controlled multiplex PCR. The authors' analysis ran thus. Nucleated cell counts per sample were estimated from amplification of reference gene primers within the assay. To quantify the absolute abundance of each unique TCRbeta CDR3 rearrangement, sequence reads were collapsed and filtered. For each sample, productive Simpson clonality was calculated as the square root of Simpson's diversity index over productive rearrangements. TCRdb provides this immuneACCESS table in a form limited to in-frame rearrangements. Some clones are lacking; in checked studies, under half of them reflect an unresolved V gene, and why the rest are absent is not known. That table is the source of V, J and clone size, and D and trimming were worked out from the DNA. The sample table lists about 80,000 clones, around 83% of them with a count of one. The ten largest make up roughly 36% of the sample.

This record belongs to a study of blood T cell repertoires in COVID-19 (dated by TCRdb to the early 2020s). Looking at the study overall: Samples from collaborators originated in the United States, Italy and Spain and spanned both the acute and convalescent phases of COVID-19. The repertoires were released in a freely available public database meant as a resource for research on the immune response to SARS-CoV-2. Where available, HLA class I and class II types were taken from metadata supplied by the sample provider and were not determined by assay-based typing. The sample metadata nearly always contained a de-identified subject ID, COVID-19 status, age in years and sex. Subjects who had been exposed to COVID-19, were actively infected with it, or had recovered from it provided the deeply sampled blood TCRbeta repertoires that made up the dataset. Samples came from the ongoing ImmuneRACE study (first 160 participants) plus 1,254 subjects from 6 global collaborators. The prospective study material was composed of cDNA or gDNA derived from T cells, B-cell-depleted T cells, or PBMCs. Overall results and qualifications from the work: The amount of clinical and demographic metadata varied by source and participant and was provided uncurated.

This clonotype was sampled from an elderly man with active or convalescent COVID-19. Specimen: peripheral blood.

The nucleotide sequence reads as follows: TGTGCCAGCTCCCCCGCGACAGATACGCAGTATTTT. Translated, it reads CASSPATDTQYF. This chain is built from TRBV18 and TRBJ2-3, with the D segment identity uncertain. CDR1 KGHSH and CDR2 LQKENI were looked up in the germline V gene. Spanning cysteine to phenylalanine, the CDR3 consists of 12 amino acids. This entry keeps only the CDR3 DNA: 36 bases, framed from base 1. Deletion took 6 bases off V and 3 bases off J, with a span of 7 bases between the germline ends.